The rows below give T cell receptor beta chains drawn from one sample of a study of blood T cell repertoires in COVID-19. The repertoire was sequenced with immunoSEQ multiplex PCR; TCRdb's copy has only in-frame clones and lacks some. The sample lists fewer than 80,000 clones, around 90% occurring once. Specimen: peripheral blood. Source of these receptors: a man aged 25-40 years with acute or convalescent COVID-19. Each CDR3 is given with its conserved first and last residue. A D gene is named only where the DNA matches it firmly. Clone size is not always given. Where it is, it says once, few, many or a class for expanded clones.

abundance: NA
d_gene: NA
j_gene: TRBJ1-2
v_gene: TRBV28
CDR3nt: TGTGCCAGCAGTCGGGACAATCGAAGTGGCTACACCTTC
CDR3aa: CASSRDNRSGYTF

abundance: NA
d_gene: TRBD1
j_gene: TRBJ1-2
v_gene: TRBV7-6
CDR3nt: TGTGCCAGCAGCTTAGGGACAGGGGGCTATGGCTACACCTTC
CDR3aa: CASSLGTGGYGYTF

abundance: medium-sized
d_gene: TRBD2
j_gene: TRBJ2-3
v_gene: TRBV24-1
CDR3nt: TGTGCCACCGGGTCACAATCTAGCGGGAGGGCCCGTGGGGCGCAGTATTTT
CDR3aa: CATGSQSSGRARGAQYF

abundance: NA
d_gene: NA
j_gene: TRBJ2-3
v_gene: TRBV29-1
CDR3nt: TGCAGCGCAACACGAGGAGATACGCAGTATTTT
CDR3aa: CSATRGDTQYF

abundance: NA
d_gene: TRBD2
j_gene: TRBJ2-3
v_gene: TRBV10-3
CDR3nt: TGTGCCACCTCTGGGACTAGCGCATTAGATACGCAGTATTTT
CDR3aa: CATSGTSALDTQYF

abundance: once
d_gene: NA
j_gene: TRBJ2-3
v_gene: TRBV10-1
CDR3nt: TGCGCCAGCAGGAGTTCGGATACGCAGTATTTT
CDR3aa: CASRSSDTQYF

abundance: NA
d_gene: TRBD1
j_gene: TRBJ2-3
v_gene: TRBV28
CDR3nt: TGTGCCAGCAGACCAGAGACAGGGAGAGGGGATACGCAGTATTTT
CDR3aa: CASRPETGRGDTQYF

abundance: NA
d_gene: TRBD1
j_gene: TRBJ1-3
v_gene: TRBV6-6
CDR3nt: TGTGCCAGCAGTTCTGACAGGGGATCTGGAAACACCATATATTTT
CDR3aa: CASSSDRGSGNTIYF

abundance: medium-sized
d_gene: NA
j_gene: TRBJ2-3
v_gene: TRBV11-2
CDR3nt: TGTGCCAGCAGCTTAGTATCGGGGTCGGGCACAGATACGCAGTATTTT
CDR3aa: CASSLVSGSGTDTQYF

abundance: NA
d_gene: TRBD2
j_gene: TRBJ2-7
v_gene: TRBV13
CDR3nt: TGTGCCAGCAGCCAAGGACTAGCGGGAGCGCAGTACTTC
CDR3aa: CASSQGLAGAQYF

abundance: NA
d_gene: TRBD1
j_gene: TRBJ1-5
v_gene: TRBV28
CDR3nt: TGTGCCAGCAGTCGGGACAGGATCAATCAGCCCCAGCATTTT
CDR3aa: CASSRDRINQPQHF

abundance: NA
d_gene: NA
j_gene: TRBJ2-1
v_gene: TRBV2
CDR3nt: TGTGCCAGCGGGAGTGGTTACAATGAGCAGTTCTTC
CDR3aa: CASGSGYNEQFF

abundance: once
d_gene: NA
j_gene: TRBJ2-2
v_gene: TRBV13
CDR3nt: TGTGCCAGCAGCGTACAGGGTTTCTCCGGGGAGCTGTTTTTT
CDR3aa: CASSVQGFSGELFF

abundance: NA
d_gene: NA
j_gene: TRBJ2-1
v_gene: TRBV4-2
CDR3nt: TGTGCCAGCAGCCAAGAAGAAAACTCCCTTTTGGATGAGCAGTTCTTC
CDR3aa: CASSQEENSLLDEQFF

abundance: NA
d_gene: NA
j_gene: TRBJ2-1
v_gene: TRBV15
CDR3nt: TGTGCCACCAGCAGATCTAACAATGAGCAGTTCTTC
CDR3aa: CATSRSNNEQFF

abundance: NA
d_gene: TRBD1
j_gene: TRBJ2-5
v_gene: TRBV5-6
CDR3nt: TGTGCCAGCAGCTCCGGGACAGGGATTTGGGCCCAGTACTTC
CDR3aa: CASSSGTGIWAQYF

abundance: NA
d_gene: NA
j_gene: TRBJ2-1
v_gene: TRBV20-1
CDR3nt: TGCAGTGGTATAGTATACAATGAGCAGTTCTTC
CDR3aa: CSGIVYNEQFF

abundance: NA
d_gene: NA
j_gene: TRBJ1-5
v_gene: TRBV7-2
CDR3nt: TGTGCCAGCAGATTGTCCGGGGATAGCAATCAGCCCCAGCATTTT
CDR3aa: CASRLSGDSNQPQHF

abundance: NA
d_gene: NA
j_gene: TRBJ2-7
v_gene: TRBV29-1
CDR3nt: TGCAGCGTTGAAAGAACAGGTGACTACGAGCAGTACTTC
CDR3aa: CSVERTGDYEQYF

abundance: NA
d_gene: TRBD2
j_gene: TRBJ2-7
v_gene: TRBV6-6
CDR3nt: TGTGCCAGCAGTTATACTGCCCGGGAGGGAAGCGAGCAGTACTTC
CDR3aa: CASSYTAREGSEQYF

abundance: NA
d_gene: TRBD1
j_gene: TRBJ1-5
v_gene: TRBV28
CDR3nt: TGTGCCAGCAGGGGACAGGTGACTCAGCCCCAGCATTTT
CDR3aa: CASRGQVTQPQHF